This TCR beta chain was captured by sequencing in a study of post-analysis software for immune sequencing data. Study-wide points: Patients showed TRBV5-6, TRBV5-1 and TRBV20-1 among four to six TRBV segments more frequent than in controls.

The CDR3 has 12 residues. The germline V gene has CDR1 KGHDR and CDR2 SFDVKD. V was shortened by 4 bases and J by 6 bases, with 5 bases between the two germline ends. cDNA libraries for TCR beta contained unique molecular identifiers. TCRdb ran MiXCR on the PCR reads and lists one entry per CDR3 protein. Of hundreds of thousands of distinct CDR3 sequences listed, roughly a third are singletons. This clonotype was observed a few times. Its antigen is not identified. Sequencing was done on a sample of blood. This TCR came from a girl aged 5-17 years with multiple sclerosis. The V gene is TRBV24-1, the J gene TRBJ1-4; no clear D gene. The CDR3 reads CATSDGHEKLFF. The CDR3 bases are TGTGCCACCAGTGACGGGCATGAAAAACTGTTTTTT.